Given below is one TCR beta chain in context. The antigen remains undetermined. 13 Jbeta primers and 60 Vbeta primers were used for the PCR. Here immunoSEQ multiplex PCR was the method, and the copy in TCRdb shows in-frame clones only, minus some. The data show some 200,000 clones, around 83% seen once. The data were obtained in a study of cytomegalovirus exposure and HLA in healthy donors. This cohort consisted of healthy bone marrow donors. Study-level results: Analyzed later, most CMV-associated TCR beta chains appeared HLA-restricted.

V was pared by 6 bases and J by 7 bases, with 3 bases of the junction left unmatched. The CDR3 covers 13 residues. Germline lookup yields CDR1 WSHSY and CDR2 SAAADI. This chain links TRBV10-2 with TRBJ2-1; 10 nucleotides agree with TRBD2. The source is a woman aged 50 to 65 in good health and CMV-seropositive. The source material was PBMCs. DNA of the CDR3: TGCGCCAGCAGAAGCGGGGGGGGGAATGAGCAGTTCTTC. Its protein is CASRSGGGNEQFF.